Each of the 9 T cell receptor beta chains below was sequenced from the same sample in a study of CD8+ T cells in alopecia areata. RNA was extracted and reverse transcribed into cDNA as the sequencing template. The table came from immunoSEQ multiplex PCR; TCRdb's copy has only in-frame clones and leaves some out. The sample presents over 250,000 clones, none singletons. The pooled cutaneous lymph node cells were sorted using several markers (CD4, CD8alpha, NKG2D, NKG2ACE and others). The sample consisted of CD4+ T cells sorted from a lymph node. These receptors came from a C3H/HeJ mouse with alopecia areata. For this mouse line, the MHC haplotype is H2-k.

Note on this clone: This clone may be a read error of a much larger clone one base away. Gene names and germline refer to mouse. The read finishes 4 residues shy of the CDR3 end, and the germline J gene is used to complete it. The chain carries TRBV19 and TRBJ1-1; no clear D gene. Germline V gene sequence: CDR1 FNHDT, CDR2 SITEND (reference sequence). With 4 bases removed from V and 0 bases from J, the gap between germline ends came to 4 bases. The CDR3 runs 12 residues. CDR3 region: CASSGQNTEVFF. CDR3 bases read: TGTGCCAGCAGTGGACAGAACACA.

A few counts support this clone. Genes here carry mouse names. The CDR3 end is not reached by the read, which stops 3 residues before it; the germline J gene fills it in. The chain has TRBV5 and TRBJ1-6; tentative D call: TRBD1 (5 bases). TRBJ1-6 is known as an ORF, though its function is uncertain. Per germline, CDR1 LGHNA and CDR2 YNLKQL (reference sequence). This CDR3 has 16 amino acids. V was trimmed by 4 bases and J by 0 bases, leaving 10 bases between them. Partial CDR3 DNA: TGTGCCAGCAGCCCCGACAGTTTTTCCTATAATTCGCCC. Protein sequence: CASSPDSFSYNSP. Given in full, the CDR3 is CASSPDSFSYNSPLYF.

A note on this clone: The gene names given are mouse names. Read sequence stops 4 residues before the CDR3 end, and the germline J gene provides the missing end. This chain links TRBV19 with TRBJ2-7, with 9 positions matching TRBD1. The CDR3 runs to 14 residues. Germline V gene sequence: CDR1 FNHDT, CDR2 SITEND (reference sequence). The ends lost 4 bases at V and 0 bases at J; junction bases unmatched: 2. This CDR3 is CASSRQGGSYEQYF. The sequenced part of the CDR3 DNA is TGTGCCAGCAGTCGACAGGGGGGCTCCTAT.

Comment on this clone: Gene names refer to mouse genes. From the germline J gene comes the end of the CDR3, since the read stops 4 residues before it. The chain combines TRBV13-3 with TRBJ2-5, with D unclear. The germline V gene has CDR1 NNHDY and CDR2 SYVADS. The CDR3 extends over 13 amino acids. V lost 5 bases, J lost 0 bases, and 7 bases lay in between. The covered CDR3 bases are TGTGCCAGCAGGAGACAAAACCAAGAC. It yields the protein CASRRQNQD. The whole CDR3 reads CASRRQNQDTQYF. The variable domain in full, with the rest retrieved from reference TRBV13-3 and TRBJ2-5, is EAAVTQSPRSKVAVTGGKVTLSCHQTNNHDYMYWYRQDTGHGLRLIHYSYVADSTEKGDIPDGYKASRPSQENFSLILELASLSQTAVYFCASRRQNQDTQYFGPGTRLLVL.

A note on this clone: The germline and genes are mouse ones. The missing CDR3 end, 4 residues past where the read stops, is filled in from the germline J gene. The chain combines TRBV19 with TRBJ2-2; TRBD1 agrees at 9 bases. After removal of 0 bases from V and 3 bases from J, the junction contained 6 bases not matched to a gene. The CDR3 sequence is 17 residues long. Germline V gene data show CDR1 as FNHDT and CDR2 as SITEND (reference sequence). CDR3 region: CASSIAKGQGDTGQLYF. The covered CDR3 bases are TGTGCCAGCAGTATAGCGAAGGGACAGGGTGACACCGGG.

This clone occurred a few times. Any gene name here is a mouse gene name. The read falls 4 residues short of the CDR3 end, and the missing part is taken from the germline J gene. Other DNA sequences in this sample translate to the same CDR3. This rearrangement joins TRBV31 to TRBJ2-1; 10 bases align to TRBD1. The length of the CDR3 is 13 residues. Germline V lookup: CDR1 GKSSPN, CDR2 SITVG. CDR3 sequence reads: CAWSPGQGAEQFF. The DNA read from the CDR3 is TGTGCCTGGAGTCCGGGACAGGGGGCT.

Only a few counts were recorded for this clone. Germline and genes: mouse. The observed sequence ends 4 residues before the CDR3 terminus, with the missing tail filled in from the germline J gene. This same CDR3 is encoded by further DNA sequences in the sample. This chain connects TRBV1 to TRBJ1-2; D is possibly TRBD1 (5 bases). Trimming removed 0 bases from V and 3 bases from J, with 11 bases in between. The CDR3 has 15 amino acids. Germline V gene lookup returns CDR1 NSQYPW and CDR2 LRSPGD (reference sequence). CDR3 bases read: TGCACCTGCAGTGCAGATCCCGGGGGGGACTCC. This translates into CTCSADPGGDS. The full CDR3 protein reads CTCSADPGGDSDYTF.

This clone was picked up a small number of times. Gene names are the mouse ones. The read is 4 residues too short to cover the CDR3 end, so that end is filled in from the germline J gene. This chain links TRBV17 with TRBJ2-7; 8 positions agree with TRBD2. The CDR3 is made up of 15 amino acids. The germline V gene encodes CDR1 MNHDT and CDR2 YYDKIL. The sequenced CDR3 bases are TGTGCTAGCAGTAGAGATTGGGGGGGGAGGTAT. Translation gives CASSRDWGGRY. The whole CDR3 region reads CASSRDWGGRYEQYF.

This clone was found a few times. Mouse gene names apply. The read stops 4 residues short of the end of the CDR3; the missing end is completed from the germline J gene. V and J are TRBV17 and TRBJ2-1; 8 bases are a match to TRBD2. Germline loops: CDR1 MNHDT, CDR2 YYDKIL. Germline trimming cut 3 bases from V and 4 bases from J; bases unmatched to any gene: 2. The length of the CDR3 is 14 residues. This CDR3 is CASSSRDWYAEQFF. The CDR3 bases that were read are TGTGCTAGCAGTAGTCGGGACTGGTATGCT.